The rows below give T cell receptor beta chains drawn from one sample of a study of blood T cell repertoires in COVID-19. The protocol was immunoSEQ multiplex PCR, while the TCRdb copy is restricted to in-frame clones and leaves out a portion. The repertoire holds around 100,000 clones, with 89% as singletons. The sequencing input was peripheral blood. The source of these receptors is a man between 60 and 70 years old with COVID-19, enrolled during active disease. CDR3s include the opening cysteine and the closing phenylalanine or tryptophan. Each record gives: D gene, J gene, V gene, clone size, CDR3 protein, CDR3 DNA. D genes are given only for firm matches. Some rows have no size entry. The others give once, few or many, or a class for an expanded clone.

- | TRBJ2-1 | TRBV5-1 | - | CASSLGADPSYNEQFF | TGCGCCAGCAGCTTAGGAGCGGACCCATCCTACAATGAGCAGTTCTTC
TRBD1 | TRBJ2-3 | TRBV20-1 | once | CSASQGVDTQYF | TGCAGTGCTAGTCAGGGGGTAGATACGCAGTATTTT
TRBD2 | TRBJ2-5 | TRBV25-1 | - | CASSESAGAQETQYF | TGTGCCAGCAGTGAATCTGCGGGAGCCCAAGAGACCCAGTACTTC
- | TRBJ1-1 | TRBV28 | once | CASSIPRTLDTEAFF | TGTGCCAGCAGTATCCCCCGGACACTCGACACTGAAGCTTTCTTT
TRBD1 | TRBJ2-5 | TRBV4-1 | - | CASSPTGTGAQETQYF | TGCGCCAGCAGCCCAACCGGGACAGGGGCCCAAGAGACCCAGTACTTC
- | TRBJ2-2 | TRBV9 | - | CASREGGADTGELFF | TGTGCCAGCAGGGAAGGAGGGGCGGACACCGGGGAGCTGTTTTTT
- | TRBJ1-2 | TRBV19 | - | CASTNNGQFSNYGYTF | TGTGCCAGTACCAACAACGGACAGTTTTCTAACTATGGCTACACCTTC
- | TRBJ1-1 | TRBV7-9 | - | CASSSNSGALTEAFF | TGTGCCAGCAGCTCCAACAGCGGGGCGTTGACTGAAGCTTTCTTT
TRBD2 | TRBJ2-2 | TRBV5-1 | - | CASSPEGLAGGPVNGELFF | TGCGCCAGCAGCCCAGAGGGACTAGCGGGAGGGCCGGTAAACGGGGAGCTGTTTTTT
- | TRBJ1-2 | TRBV27 | - | CASSPYFPTANYGYTF | TGTGCCAGCAGTCCCTATTTTCCGACAGCCAACTATGGCTACACCTTC
- | TRBJ1-2 | TRBV21-1 | - | CASSKWQGASKGYTF | TGTGCCAGCAGCAAATGGCAGGGGGCGTCAAAAGGCTACACCTTC
- | TRBJ1-1 | TRBV11-2 | - | CASSSEGKGTEAFF | TGTGCCAGCAGCTCCGAAGGGAAGGGGACTGAAGCTTTCTTT
TRBD1 | TRBJ2-7 | TRBV5-7 | - | CASSRDREEYEQYF | TGTGCCAGCAGCCGGGACAGGGAGGAGTACGAGCAGTACTTC
TRBD1 | TRBJ1-1 | TRBV30 | - | CAWDGTGDEAFF | TGTGCCTGGGATGGGACAGGGGATGAAGCTTTCTTT
TRBD1 | TRBJ2-2 | TRBV7-2 | - | CASSLNRGGGELFF | TGTGCCAGCAGCTTGAACAGGGGTGGCGGGGAGCTGTTTTTT
- | TRBJ1-4 | TRBV30 | - | CAWSRQINEKLFF | TGTGCCTGGAGTCGACAGATTAATGAAAAACTGTTTTTT
- | TRBJ2-5 | TRBV5-1 | - | CASSEDQETQYF | TGCGCCAGCTCTGAGGACCAAGAGACCCAGTACTTC
TRBD1 | TRBJ2-7 | TRBV6-1 | - | CASSDGTGGSYEQYF | TGTGCCAGCAGTGATGGGACAGGGGGATCCTACGAGCAGTACTTC
TRBD2 | TRBJ2-5 | TRBV11-1 | - | CASSSGVGLQETQYF | TGTGCCAGCAGCTCCGGCGTGGGACTACAAGAGACCCAGTACTTC
- | TRBJ1-5 | TRBV4-2 | few | CASSQSLNQPQHF | TGTGCCAGCAGCCAGTCTCTCAATCAGCCCCAGCATTTT
- | TRBJ1-5 | TRBV21-1 | - | CASSYRGMVSNQPQHF | TGTGCCAGCAGTTACCGGGGTATGGTGAGCAATCAGCCCCAGCATTTT
TRBD2 | TRBJ2-7 | TRBV6-1 | - | CASSEWASGTYEQYF | TGTGCCAGCAGTGAATGGGCTAGCGGGACCTACGAGCAGTACTTC
TRBD1 | TRBJ2-5 | TRBV7-2 | few | CASSTGQQETQYF | TGTGCCAGCAGCACGGGACAGCAAGAGACCCAGTACTTC
- | TRBJ1-2 | TRBV29-1 | - | CSVEGRYGYTF | TGCAGCGTTGAGGGCCGCTATGGCTACACCTTC
- | TRBJ2-7 | TRBV27 | - | CASSLGRGYYEQYF | TGTGCCAGCAGTTTGGGCAGGGGATACTACGAGCAGTACTTC
- | TRBJ2-1 | TRBV7-2 | once | CASSSSVYNEQFF | TGTGCCAGCAGCTCCTCGGTGTACAATGAGCAGTTCTTC
- | TRBJ2-1 | TRBV11-3 | - | CASMEGRVNEQFF | TGTGCCAGCATGGAGGGGCGGGTGAATGAGCAGTTCTTC
- | TRBJ2-5 | TRBV21-1 | - | CASSKEGGVETQYF | TGTGCCAGCAGCAAAGAAGGGGGAGTAGAGACCCAGTACTTC
- | TRBJ1-1 | TRBV19 | - | CASSIGTEDTEAFF | TGTGCCAGTAGTATAGGGACAGAGGACACTGAAGCTTTCTTT
- | TRBJ2-5 | TRBV6-1 | few | CASSEWRAGAWQETQYF | TGTGCCAGCAGTGAGTGGAGGGCCGGTGCGTGGCAAGAGACCCAGTACTTC
TRBD1 | TRBJ2-5 | TRBV5-8 | - | CASSLGGGDRQETQYF | TGTGCCAGCAGCTTGGGAGGTGGGGACAGGCAAGAGACCCAGTACTTC
TRBD1 | TRBJ2-1 | TRBV11-1 | - | CASSLAGTGGAYEQFF | TGTGCCAGCAGCTTAGCAGGGACAGGGGGCGCGTATGAGCAGTTCTTC
TRBD1 | TRBJ1-5 | TRBV24-1 | - | CATSDRTGNSNQPQHF | TGTGCCACCAGTGATCGGACAGGGAATAGCAATCAGCCCCAGCATTTT